This TCR beta chain was obtained from a study of monozygotic twins with inflammatory bowel disease. About this clonotype itself: What it binds is not known.

TCRdb reanalyzed the 5' RACE reads and collapses them to one entry per CDR3 protein, without DNA. This sample's table reports about 210,000 distinct CDR3 sequences. General study points: IBD-affected twins scored below their healthy co-twins in TCRbeta diversity (inverse Simpson).

This clonotype originated in a human donor with ulcerative colitis or Crohn's disease, or a healthy co-twin of an affected twin (not recorded which). The sequenced sample consisted of blood.

The chain's CDR3 is CASSARGGVTEAFF. The V gene is TRBV3-1, the J gene TRBJ1-1. CDR1 and CDR2 (germline): LGHDT, YNNKEL (reference sequence). CDR3 size: 14 residues.